A single sample is the source of the 10 T cell receptor beta chains below, sequenced in a study of cytomegalovirus exposure and HLA in healthy donors. PCR was performed using 60 Vbeta and 13 Jbeta primers. Measured with immunoSEQ multiplex PCR; TCRdb has only the in-frame clones, and not every one. The sample has about 150,000 clones, 70% to 80% seen once; the top ten hold 2% to 2.5%. Material: PBMCs. Receptor source: a woman aged 55-70 years in good health and CMV-seropositive.

This chain links TRBV7-3 with TRBJ1-1; TRBD1 is a possible D gene (6 bases). The germline gives CDR1 SGHTA, CDR2 FQGTGA. There are 13 residues in the CDR3. V was pared by 5 bases and J by 5 bases, with 12 bases between. CDR3 DNA sequence: TGTGCCAGCAGCCCCCGACAGGCAACTGAAGCTTTCTTT. Translating gives CASSPRQATEAFF. Using reference TRBV7-3 and TRBJ1-1 for the parts outside the CDR3, the full variable domain is GAGVSQTPSNKVTEKGKYVELRCDPISGHTALYWYRQSLGQGPEFLIYFQGTGAADDSGLPNDRFFAVRPEGSVSTLKIQRTERGDSAVYLCASSPRQATEAFFGQGTRLTVV.

This clone was recorded once. V gene TRBV7-2 combines with J gene TRBJ2-1; possibly TRBD1 for D (5 bases). CDR1 is SGHTA and CDR2 is FQGNSA in the germline V gene. Trimming took 2 bases from V and 7 from J, leaving 6 bases between them. The CDR3 consists of 12 residues. In DNA, the CDR3 is TGTGCCAGCAGCTTAAAGGGGAATGAGCAGTTCTTC. Translation gives CASSLKGNEQFF.

This chain joins TRBV19 and TRBJ1-5; D remains unclear. The V end lost 5 bases, the J end lost 2 bases, and 19 bases lay between the germline ends. The CDR3 runs 17 residues. From germline, CDR1 is LNHDA and CDR2 SQIVND (reference sequence). In DNA, the CDR3 is TGTGCCAGTAGTGAGAGAGGGAGGGCCCTTGGCAATCAGCCCCAGCATTTT. Its protein product is CASSERGRALGNQPQHF. The whole variable domain, filled in from reference TRBV19 and TRBJ1-5, reads DGGITQSPKYLFRKEGQNVTLSCEQNLNHDAMYWYRQDPGQGLRLIYYSQIVNDFQKGDIAEGYSVSREKKESFPLTVTSAQKNPTAFYLCASSERGRALGNQPQHFGDGTRLSIL.

This rearrangement joins TRBV7-9 to TRBJ2-3; 7 positions agree with TRBD1. Trimming took 5 bases from V and 0 from J; bases not matched to a gene: 5. The CDR3 is 15 amino acids. CDR1 is SEHNR and CDR2 is FQNEAQ in the germline V gene (reference sequence). DNA for the CDR3: TGTGCCAGCAGCCTAAGACAGGGTAGCACAGATACGCAGTATTTT. It is translated as CASSLRQGSTDTQYF. Based on the CDR3 plus reference TRBV7-9 and TRBJ2-3, the full variable domain is DTGVSQNPRHKITKRGQNVTFRCDPISEHNRLYWYRQTLGQGPEFLTYFQNEAQLEKSRLLSDRFSAERPKGSFSTLEIQRTEQGDSAMYLCASSLRQGSTDTQYFGPGTRLTVL.

This clone was detected only a few times. This chain uses TRBV5-4 with TRBJ2-5; 9 nucleotides agree with TRBD1. Germline V gives CDR1 SGHNT, CDR2 YYREEE (reference sequence). The CDR3 loop spans 15 amino acids. The J segment lost 5 bases and the V segment lost 4 bases, leaving 9 bases of the junction unmatched. CDR3 residues: CASSVSRDRVETQYF. Written as DNA, the CDR3 is TGTGCCAGCAGCGTAAGCCGGGACAGGGTGGAGACCCAGTACTTC.

This CDR3 reads CASSREDNYGYTF. The DNA for the CDR3 is TGTGCCAGCAGTCGGGAGGATAACTATGGCTACACCTTC. The chain joins TRBV2 to TRBJ1-2; no definite D call. Between the trimmed V and J ends, which lost 5 bases and 1 base, there was a span of 8 bases. Per germline, CDR1 SNHLY and CDR2 FYNNEI. There are 13 residues in the CDR3.

The chain joins TRBV19 to TRBJ1-3; 7 nucleotides align to TRBD1. This CDR3 contains 13 residues. V trimming: 9 bases; J trimming: 4 bases; junction bases outside the gene matches: 6. The germline V gene encodes CDR1 LNHDA and CDR2 SQIVND (reference sequence). The CDR3 spells CASGQVEGNTIYF. The CDR3 bases are TGTGCCAGCGGACAGGTTGAAGGAAACACCATATATTTT.

The V gene is TRBV9, the J gene TRBJ1-1, with unresolved D. The CDR3 sequence is 11 residues long. Germline V gene data show CDR1 as SGDLS and CDR2 as YYNGEE. Trimming removed 7 bases at V and 5 bases at J, with 9 bases between. CDR3 sequence: CASGSGTEAFF. In DNA, the CDR3 is TGTGCCAGCGGGAGTGGGACTGAAGCTTTCTTT. Together with reference TRBV9 and TRBJ1-1, the CDR3 gives the full variable domain: DSGVTQTPKHLITATGQRVTLRCSPRSGDLSVYWYQQSLDQGLQFLIQYYNGEERAKGNILERFSAQQFPDLHSELNLSSLELGDSALYFCASGSGTEAFFGQGTRLTVV.

This clone was counted only a few times. The chain is built from TRBV29-1 and TRBJ2-7; 9 nucleotides line up with TRBD2. The CDR3 sequence is 13 residues long. The germline V gene encodes CDR1 SQVTM and CDR2 ANQGSEA. Trimming took 7 bases from V and 5 from J; bases not matched to a gene: 9. The CDR3 is CSGSLAGANEQYF. DNA for the CDR3: TGCAGCGGATCACTAGCGGGCGCTAACGAGCAGTACTTC.

In regard to this clone: The sample has other DNA sequences that encode this CDR3 too. V usage is TRBV9 and J usage is TRBJ1-4; 7 nucleotides agree with TRBD1. This CDR3 is built from 14 residues. From germline, CDR1 is SGDLS and CDR2 YYNGEE. V shed 8 bases, J shed 2 bases, and the junction held 6 bases outside the gene matches. The CDR3 DNA reads TGTGCCAGTAGCTTACAGGGGACTAATGAAAAACTGTTTTTT. This encodes CASSLQGTNEKLFF.